The rows below give T cell receptor beta chains drawn from one sample of a study of shared clonotypes between healthy human individuals. The protocol was immunoSEQ multiplex PCR, while the TCRdb copy is restricted to in-frame clones and leaves out a portion. Of about 2.1 million clones in the sample, just under 95% were seen once. The sample comprised naive CD8+ T cells from PBMCs. Receptors were obtained from a man aged 18 to 30 in good health. Some clones in this sample may be carry-over from other donors' samples. The CDR3 runs from the conserved cysteine through the conserved F or W.

v_call: TRBV28
cdr3_length: 17
cdr3_aa: CASSLMVDSASTDTQYF

v_call: TRBV28
cdr3_length: 15
cdr3_aa: CASSPRGGRVNEQYF

v_call: TRBV14
cdr3_length: 17
cdr3_aa: CASSDTSPLAHYNEQFF

v_call: TRBV9
cdr3_length: 13
cdr3_aa: CASSPRPYNEQFF

v_call: TRBV6-5
cdr3_length: 16
cdr3_aa: CASSYLAGDSADTQYF

v_call: TRBV4-1
cdr3_length: 15
cdr3_aa: CASSQSPGITGELFF

v_call: TRBV9
cdr3_length: 13
cdr3_aa: CASSEQGAREQYF

v_call: TRBV4-1
cdr3_length: 14
cdr3_aa: CASSPVGTVGEQYF

v_call: TRBV5-4
cdr3_length: 14
cdr3_aa: CASSGGQGQSEAFF

v_call: TRBV7-2
cdr3_length: 16
cdr3_aa: CASSLRASGSNNEQFF

v_call: TRBV27
cdr3_length: 16
cdr3_aa: CASSGGRGWGENEQFF

v_call: TRBV25-1
cdr3_length: 12
cdr3_aa: CASSDNRVGYTF

v_call: TRBV27
cdr3_length: 15
cdr3_aa: CASSFSPLGSYEQYF

v_call: TRBV27
cdr3_length: 16
cdr3_aa: CASSLSGRIANYGYTF

v_call: TRBV10-2
cdr3_length: 13
cdr3_aa: CASKGATNEKLFF

v_call: TRBV2
cdr3_length: 14
cdr3_aa: CASSESGRGTEAFF

v_call: TRBV28
cdr3_length: 13
cdr3_aa: CASSATVNTEAFF

v_call: TRBV19
cdr3_length: 16
cdr3_aa: CASSSHGTSGSYEQYF

v_call: TRBV27
cdr3_length: 16
cdr3_aa: CASSWGSSSGSGEQFF

v_call: TRBV11-2
cdr3_length: 13
cdr3_aa: CASSSPRPGELFF

v_call: TRBV6-1
cdr3_length: 15
cdr3_aa: CASSAPGEGYYGYTF

v_call: TRBV7-8
cdr3_length: 16
cdr3_aa: CASSLEGGGRRQPQHF

v_call: TRBV9
cdr3_length: 18
cdr3_aa: CASSAPLIAEDFTDTQYF

v_call: TRBV5-1
cdr3_length: 15
cdr3_aa: CASSLELAGGREQYF

v_call: TRBV11-1
cdr3_length: 16
cdr3_aa: CASSVSAGATYNEQFF

v_call: TRBV7-2
cdr3_length: 14
cdr3_aa: CASSLRLQENTIYF

v_call: TRBV7-9
cdr3_length: 16
cdr3_aa: CASSTPTSGRSDEQFF

v_call: TRBV16
cdr3_length: 16
cdr3_aa: CASSPTLGGAATEAFF

v_call: TRBV27
cdr3_length: 13
cdr3_aa: CASSLGASYEQYF

v_call: TRBV9
cdr3_length: 17
cdr3_aa: CASSVENGRAFGETQYF

v_call: TRBV7-8
cdr3_length: 14
cdr3_aa: CASSRGLAKNIQYF

v_call: TRBV9
cdr3_length: 12
cdr3_aa: CASSVGGGGYTF

v_call: TRBV7-9
cdr3_length: 15
cdr3_aa: CASSPQGTLAYEQYF

v_call: TRBV6-6
cdr3_length: 13
cdr3_aa: CASRQGVSYGYTF

v_call: TRBV28
cdr3_length: 12
cdr3_aa: CASSSQASPLHF

v_call: TRBV5-1
cdr3_length: 14
cdr3_aa: CASSTRGNTGELFF

v_call: TRBV27
cdr3_length: 15
cdr3_aa: CASRLGGSGTGELFF

v_call: TRBV27
cdr3_length: 16
cdr3_aa: CASSLSPDYMNTEAFF

v_call: TRBV7-9
cdr3_length: 15
cdr3_aa: CASSSSLRGDQPQHF

v_call: TRBV15
cdr3_length: 14
cdr3_aa: CATSGQGPGNTIYF

v_call: TRBV4-2
cdr3_length: 15
cdr3_aa: CASSQDRFGNTEAFF

v_call: TRBV15
cdr3_length: 16
cdr3_aa: CATSRDREGPYNEQFF

v_call: TRBV29-1
cdr3_length: 15
cdr3_aa: CSVETTDRGSYEQYF

v_call: TRBV19
cdr3_length: 14
cdr3_aa: CASRIRQAWSEAFF

v_call: TRBV2
cdr3_length: 16
cdr3_aa: CASRRRTRDSYNEQFF

v_call: TRBV30
cdr3_length: 14
cdr3_aa: CAWSATGSNQPQHF

v_call: TRBV18
cdr3_length: 16
cdr3_aa: CASSPIRGGSSYEQYF

v_call: TRBV7-9
cdr3_length: 15
cdr3_aa: CASSTGQGIYYEQYF

v_call: TRBV2
cdr3_length: 15
cdr3_aa: CASRIGTGKTYEQYF

v_call: TRBV4-1
cdr3_length: 17
cdr3_aa: CASSQGPPGLAAHEQYF

v_call: TRBV7-8
cdr3_length: 14
cdr3_aa: CASSILAGTYEQYF

v_call: TRBV12-1
cdr3_length: 14
cdr3_aa: CASSSPMSSYEQYF

v_call: TRBV29-1
cdr3_length: 13
cdr3_aa: CSVRDRGNYEQYF